This T cell receptor (beta chain) comes out of a study of response to subunit inactivated influenza vaccine. This clonotype was seen at least ten times. Its matching antigen is unknown. Study conclusions and caveats: The authors put forward the suggestion that each seasonal influenza vaccination may bring in only a limited number of new T cells.

Each CDR3 protein is one row after TCRdb ran MiXCR on the RT-PCR reads. This table has about 500,000 distinct CDR3 sequences, approximately 7.3% appearing once. Specimen: PBMCs from blood, collected roughly 24 months after vaccination. The receptor comes from a man aged 45 to 70 who received an inactivated influenza vaccine.

This CDR3 is CASSGAGEQYF. Here the CDR3 DNA reads TGTGCCAGCAGCGGAGCCGGCGAGCAGTACTTC. The chain has TRBV7-9 and TRBJ2-7, with D unresolved. Germline V CDR1 and CDR2: SEHNR, FQNEAQ (reference sequence). V gave up 5 bases and J gave up 6 bases, with 8 bases separating them. This CDR3 contains 11 residues.